One and the same sample provided the 9 T cell receptor beta chains below, sequenced in a study of vaccination and CD4 T cells after COVID-19. Sequencing of the DNA from cultured CD4+ T cells was carried out with the Oncomine TCR Beta short-read assay. In TCRdb, the PCR reads were re-called with MiXCR into one record per CDR3 protein. The sample has about 17,000 distinct CDR3 sequences; 30% to 45% are singletons. Treatment meaning: roughly 10-day PBMC culture with coronavirus spike peptide pools or control peptides (ViraFEST assay). The antigens for these receptors are not known. The material sequenced was CD4+ T cells from blood, cultured in vitro. Receptor source: a human donor who had recovered from COVID-19.

V and J are TRBV28 and TRBJ1-2, with 8 bases that match TRBD1. The CDR3 contains 13 residues. The trim removed 6 bases at V and 5 bases at J, leaving 5 bases unmatched. Germline V gene data show CDR1 as MDHEN and CDR2 as SYDVKM. For the CDR3, the DNA is TGTGCCAGCAGACCGACAGGGGATTATGGCTACACCTTC. It is translated as CASRPTGDYGYTF.

The V gene is TRBV12-3 or TRBV12-4, the J gene TRBJ1-5, with TRBD1 identical over 9 bases. The CDR3 sequence is 15 residues long. V lost 6 bases, J lost 1 base, and 4 bases stayed unmatched. CDR3 residues: CASRDRGGSNQPQHF. DNA of the CDR3: TGTGCCAGCAGGGACAGGGGCGGGAGCAATCAGCCCCAGCATTTT.

The chain uses TRBV2 and TRBJ2-7; perhaps TRBD2 as D (7 bases). Deletions cut 6 bases from V and 3 bases from J, with 12 bases between. The V gene's germline CDR1 is SNHLY and CDR2 FYNNEI. This CDR3 region has 13 residues. Written as DNA, the CDR3 is TGTGCCAGCAGGAAGGGGGGGCGCTACGAGCAGTACTTC. Translating gives CASRKGGRYEQYF. Combining the CDR3 with reference TRBV2 and TRBJ2-7 gives the whole variable domain EPEVTQTPSHQVTQMGQEVILRCVPISNHLYFYWYRQILGQKVEFLVSFYNNEISEKSEIFDDQFSVERPDGSNFTLKIRSTKLEDSAMYFCASRKGGRYEQYFGPGTRLTVT.

The chain has TRBV20-1 and TRBJ2-7; 14 bases match TRBD2. The germline V gene encodes CDR1 DFQATT and CDR2 SNEGSKA (reference sequence). V gave up 0 bases and J gave up 7 bases; unmatched junction bases: 5. There are 15 residues in the CDR3. CDR3 loop: CSARDRTSGRWEQYF. Written as DNA, the CDR3 is TGCAGTGCTAGAGACAGGACTAGCGGGAGGTGGGAGCAGTACTTC.

The genes are TRBV5-1 and TRBJ1-1; D possibly corresponds to TRBD1 (6 bases). This CDR3 comprises 14 residues. Germline V lookup: CDR1 SGHRS, CDR2 YFSETQ. V gave up 4 bases and J gave up 1 base, with 11 bases separating them. Written as DNA, the CDR3 is TGCGCCAGCAGCAGGGGGGCGGCGAACACTGAAGCTTTCTTT. Its protein product is CASSRGAANTEAFF.

V usage is TRBV5-4 and J usage is TRBJ1-2, with D perhaps matching TRBD1 (5 bases). V was shortened by 4 bases and J by 4 bases, with 17 bases between the two germline ends. Germline V gene lookup returns CDR1 SGHNT and CDR2 YYREEE (reference sequence). This CDR3 is built from 15 residues. The CDR3 reads CASSTNVGASYGYTF. Here the CDR3 DNA reads TGTGCCAGCAGCACGAACGTCGGGGCGTCCTATGGCTACACCTTC.

This chain links TRBV28 with TRBJ2-7, with 10 bases that match TRBD1. J was trimmed by 3 bases and V by 2 bases; bases with no gene match: 4. The CDR3 is made up of 15 amino acids. Germline V gives CDR1 MDHEN, CDR2 SYDVKM. The CDR3 DNA reads TGTGCCAGCAGTTTAGGGGGACAGGGGATCTACGAGCAGTACTTC. The encoded protein is CASSLGGQGIYEQYF.

In this sample, this clonotype turned up a few times. V gene TRBV20-1 combines with J gene TRBJ1-2, with 7 nucleotides matching TRBD1. The CDR3 consists of 15 residues. The V gene's germline CDR1 is DFQATT and CDR2 SNEGSKA (reference sequence). The V and J ends lost 4 bases and 7 bases, in that order; junction bases with no gene match: 15. The CDR3 region has the DNA TGCAGTGCTACCACCCCCCTAGACAGGGAATCTGGCTACACCTTC. Residues: CSATTPLDRESGYTF.

The chain couples TRBV5-1 to TRBJ2-7, with 8 bases aligning to TRBD2. The CDR3 has 13 amino acids. The J segment lost 2 bases and the V segment lost 4 bases, leaving 2 bases of the junction unmatched. CDR1 SGHRS and CDR2 YFSETQ come from the germline V gene. This CDR3 reads CASSPGLAYEQYF. DNA of the CDR3: TGCGCCAGCAGCCCGGGACTAGCCTACGAGCAGTACTTC.